This T cell receptor beta chain was captured by sequencing in a study of T cell changes during pregnancy in multiple sclerosis. Germline assignment: CDR1 MNHEY and CDR2 SVGAGI. V dropped 4 bases and J dropped 6 bases, with 10 bases sitting between them. The CDR3 is 13 amino acids. TCRdb's table, derived via immunoSEQ multiplex PCR, lists solely in-frame clones and lacks some. The sample includes tens of thousands of clones, 75% to 95% of them seen just once. The chain links TRBV6-5 to TRBJ1-5; D remains unclear. The material was peripheral blood, obtained after pregnancy. The clonotype was recovered from a female donor in good health, enrolled as a control in a pregnancy study. The CDR3 coding sequence is TGTGCCAGCAGTTTCCAGGTGTCTCAGCCCCAGCATTTT. It translates to CASSFQVSQPQHF.